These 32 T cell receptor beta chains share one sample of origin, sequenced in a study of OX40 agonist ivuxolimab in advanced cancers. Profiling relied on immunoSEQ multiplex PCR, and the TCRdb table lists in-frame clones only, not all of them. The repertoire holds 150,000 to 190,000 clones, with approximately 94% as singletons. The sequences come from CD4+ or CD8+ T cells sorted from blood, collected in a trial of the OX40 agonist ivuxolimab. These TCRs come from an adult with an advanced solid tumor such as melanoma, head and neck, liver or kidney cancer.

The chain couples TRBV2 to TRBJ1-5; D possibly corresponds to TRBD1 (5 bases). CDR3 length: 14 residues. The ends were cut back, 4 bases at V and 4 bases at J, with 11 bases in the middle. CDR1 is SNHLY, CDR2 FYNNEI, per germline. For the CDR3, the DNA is TGTGCCAGCAGTGGGGACGGCCAAAATCAGCCCCAGCATTTT. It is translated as CASSGDGQNQPQHF.

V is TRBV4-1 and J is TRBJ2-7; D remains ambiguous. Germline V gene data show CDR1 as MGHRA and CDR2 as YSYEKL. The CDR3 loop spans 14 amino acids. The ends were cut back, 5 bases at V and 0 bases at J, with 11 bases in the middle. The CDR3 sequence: CASSSLLLSYEQYF. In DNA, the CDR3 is TGCGCCAGCAGCTCCCTCCTCCTCTCCTACGAGCAGTACTTC.

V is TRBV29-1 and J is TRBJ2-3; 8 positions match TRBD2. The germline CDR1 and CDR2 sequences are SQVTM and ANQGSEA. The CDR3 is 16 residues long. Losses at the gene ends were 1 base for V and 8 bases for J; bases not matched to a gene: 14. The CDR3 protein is CSVEANIAGRFGTQYF. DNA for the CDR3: TGCAGCGTTGAAGCAAATATAGCGGGACGGTTTGGTACGCAGTATTTT.

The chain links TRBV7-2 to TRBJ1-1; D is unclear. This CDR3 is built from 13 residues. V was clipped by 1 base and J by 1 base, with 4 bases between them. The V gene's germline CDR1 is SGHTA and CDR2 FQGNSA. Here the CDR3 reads CASSLEGNTEAFF. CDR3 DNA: TGTGCCAGCAGCTTAGAAGGGAACACTGAAGCTTTCTTT.

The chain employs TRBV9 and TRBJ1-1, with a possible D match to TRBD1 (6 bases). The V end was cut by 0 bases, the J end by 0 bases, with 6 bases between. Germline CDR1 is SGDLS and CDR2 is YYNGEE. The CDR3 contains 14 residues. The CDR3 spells CASSVEGVNTEAFF. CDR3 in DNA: TGTGCCAGCAGCGTAGAGGGGGTGAACACTGAAGCTTTCTTT. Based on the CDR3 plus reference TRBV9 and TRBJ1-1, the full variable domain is DSGVTQTPKHLITATGQRVTLRCSPRSGDLSVYWYQQSLDQGLQFLIQYYNGEERAKGNILERFSAQQFPDLHSELNLSSLELGDSALYFCASSVEGVNTEAFFGQGTRLTVV.

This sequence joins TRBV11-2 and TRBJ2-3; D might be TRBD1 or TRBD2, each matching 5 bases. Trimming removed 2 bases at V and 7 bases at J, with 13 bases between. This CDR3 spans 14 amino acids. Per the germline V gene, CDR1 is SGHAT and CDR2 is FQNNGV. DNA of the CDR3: TGTGCCAGCAGCTTAAGTTCGGGGCGGAATACGCAGTATTTT. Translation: CASSLSSGRNTQYF.

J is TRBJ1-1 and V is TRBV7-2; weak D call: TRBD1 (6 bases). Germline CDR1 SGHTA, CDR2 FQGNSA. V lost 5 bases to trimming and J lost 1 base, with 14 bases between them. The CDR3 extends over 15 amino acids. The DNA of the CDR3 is TGTGCCAGCAGCCGACCGGGGGCGGCGAACACTGAAGCTTTCTTT. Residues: CASSRPGAANTEAFF.

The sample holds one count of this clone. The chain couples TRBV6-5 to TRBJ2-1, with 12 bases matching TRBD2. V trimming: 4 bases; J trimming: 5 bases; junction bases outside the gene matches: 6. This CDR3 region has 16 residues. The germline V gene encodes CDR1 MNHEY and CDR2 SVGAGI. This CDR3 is CASSFSLAGGDNEQFF. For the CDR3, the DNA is TGTGCCAGCAGTTTCTCCCTAGCGGGGGGGGACAATGAGCAGTTCTTC.

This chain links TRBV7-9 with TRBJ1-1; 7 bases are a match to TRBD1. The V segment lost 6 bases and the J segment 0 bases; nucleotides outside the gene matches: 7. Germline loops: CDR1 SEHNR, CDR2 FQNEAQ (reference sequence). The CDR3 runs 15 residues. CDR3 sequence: CASRRQGNLNTEAFF. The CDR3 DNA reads TGTGCCAGCAGAAGACAGGGAAACCTGAACACTGAAGCTTTCTTT.

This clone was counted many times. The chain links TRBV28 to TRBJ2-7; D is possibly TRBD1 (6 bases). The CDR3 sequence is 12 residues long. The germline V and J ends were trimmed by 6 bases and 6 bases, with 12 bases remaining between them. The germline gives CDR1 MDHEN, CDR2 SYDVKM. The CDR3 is CASRGQFGEQYF. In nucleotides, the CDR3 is TGTGCCAGCAGAGGACAGTTCGGCGAGCAGTACTTC.

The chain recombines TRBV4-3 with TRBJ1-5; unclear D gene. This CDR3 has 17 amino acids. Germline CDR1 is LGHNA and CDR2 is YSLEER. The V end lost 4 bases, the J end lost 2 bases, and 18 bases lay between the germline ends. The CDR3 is CASSREVGGRGNQPQHF. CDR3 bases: TGCGCCAGCAGCCGAGAGGTGGGCGGGAGGGGCAATCAGCCCCAGCATTTT.

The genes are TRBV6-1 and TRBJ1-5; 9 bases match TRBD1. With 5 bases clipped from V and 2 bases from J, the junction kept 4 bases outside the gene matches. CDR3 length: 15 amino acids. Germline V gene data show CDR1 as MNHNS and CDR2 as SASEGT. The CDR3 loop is CASSSRTGGNQPQHF. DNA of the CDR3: TGTGCCAGCAGTTCTCGGACAGGGGGCAATCAGCCCCAGCATTTT.

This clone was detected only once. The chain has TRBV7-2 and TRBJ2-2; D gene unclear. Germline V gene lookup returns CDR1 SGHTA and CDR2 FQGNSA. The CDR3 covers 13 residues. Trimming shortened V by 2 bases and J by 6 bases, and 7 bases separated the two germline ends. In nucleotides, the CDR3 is TGTGCCAGCAGCTTAAGACGAGCCGGGGAGCTGTTTTTT. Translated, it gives CASSLRRAGELFF. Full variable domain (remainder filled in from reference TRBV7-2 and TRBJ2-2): GAGVSQSPSNKVTEKGKDVELRCDPISGHTALYWYRQSLGQGLEFLIYFQGNSAPDKSGLPSDRFSAERTGGSVSTLTIQRTQQEDSAVYLCASSLRRAGELFFGEGSRLTVL.

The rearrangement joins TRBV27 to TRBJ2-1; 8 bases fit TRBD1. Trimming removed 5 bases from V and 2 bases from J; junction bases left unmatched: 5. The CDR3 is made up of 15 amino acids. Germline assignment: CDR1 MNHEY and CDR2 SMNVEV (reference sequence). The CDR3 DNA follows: TGTGCCAGCAGTCCCCGGGACAGGACCTACAATGAGCAGTTCTTC. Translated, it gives CASSPRDRTYNEQFF.

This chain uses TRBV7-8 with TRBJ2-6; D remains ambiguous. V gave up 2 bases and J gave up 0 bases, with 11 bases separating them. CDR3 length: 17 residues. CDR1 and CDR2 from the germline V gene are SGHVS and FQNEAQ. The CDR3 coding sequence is TGTGCCAGCAGCTTACGGGTCGGAGCCTCTGGGGCCAACGTCCTGACTTTC. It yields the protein CASSLRVGASGANVLTF.

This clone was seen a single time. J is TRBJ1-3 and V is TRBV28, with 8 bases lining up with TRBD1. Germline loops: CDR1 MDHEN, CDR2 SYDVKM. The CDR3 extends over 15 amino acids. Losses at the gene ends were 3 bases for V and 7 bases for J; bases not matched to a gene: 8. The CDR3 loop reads CASSLIQGGWNTIYF. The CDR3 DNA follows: TGTGCCAGCAGTTTGATACAGGGGGGCTGGAACACCATATATTTT.

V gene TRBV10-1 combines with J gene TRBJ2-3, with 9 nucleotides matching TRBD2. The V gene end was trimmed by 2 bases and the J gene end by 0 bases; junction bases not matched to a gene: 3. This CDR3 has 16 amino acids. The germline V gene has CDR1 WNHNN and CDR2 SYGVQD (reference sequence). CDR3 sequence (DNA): TGCGCCAGCAGTGAGAGGGCGGGAGGGAGCACAGATACGCAGTATTTT. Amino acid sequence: CASSERAGGSTDTQYF.

This CDR3 reads CASHISGANVLTF. In nucleotides, the CDR3 is TGTGCCTCTCACATCTCTGGGGCCAACGTCCTGACTTTC. The chain links TRBV19 to TRBJ2-6; D gene ambiguous. Trimming cost V 11 bases and J 0 bases, with 8 bases left between them. CDR3 length equals 13 residues. Germline assignment: CDR1 LNHDA and CDR2 SQIVND (reference sequence).

The CDR3 loop is CASSADPGTGGAWSYNEQFF. DNA for the CDR3: TGTGCCAGCAGCGCGGACCCGGGGACAGGGGGCGCCTGGTCCTACAATGAGCAGTTCTTC. The genes are TRBV9 and TRBJ2-1, with 12 positions matching TRBD1. The CDR3 contains 20 residues. Trimming took 3 bases from V and 1 from J; bases not matched to a gene: 14. Germline CDR1 SGDLS, CDR2 YYNGEE. Complete variable domain (other parts from reference TRBV9 and TRBJ2-1): DSGVTQTPKHLITATGQRVTLRCSPRSGDLSVYWYQQSLDQGLQFLIQYYNGEERAKGNILERFSAQQFPDLHSELNLSSLELGDSALYFCASSADPGTGGAWSYNEQFFGPGTRLTVL.

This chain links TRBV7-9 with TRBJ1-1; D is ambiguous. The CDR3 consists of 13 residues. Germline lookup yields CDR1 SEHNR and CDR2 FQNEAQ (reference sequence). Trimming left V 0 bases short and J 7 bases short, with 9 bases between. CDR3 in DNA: TGTGCCAGCAGCTTAGCCGAAGGCGGTGAAGCTTTCTTT. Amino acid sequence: CASSLAEGGEAFF.

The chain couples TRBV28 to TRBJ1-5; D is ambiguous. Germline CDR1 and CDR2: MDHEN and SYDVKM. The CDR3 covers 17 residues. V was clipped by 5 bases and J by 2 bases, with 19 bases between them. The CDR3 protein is CASSPRLRLLGNQPQHF. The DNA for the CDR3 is TGTGCCAGCAGTCCCCGTCTAAGGTTACTTGGCAATCAGCCCCAGCATTTT.

CDR3 amino acids: CASSDGQVNSYEQYF. CDR3 bases: TGTGCCAGCAGCGACGGACAGGTTAACTCCTACGAGCAGTACTTC. V is TRBV7-2 and J is TRBJ2-7; 7 bases line up with TRBD1. Germline V gives CDR1 SGHTA, CDR2 FQGNSA. This CDR3 spans 15 amino acids. V shed 5 bases, J shed 0 bases, and the junction held 7 bases outside the gene matches.

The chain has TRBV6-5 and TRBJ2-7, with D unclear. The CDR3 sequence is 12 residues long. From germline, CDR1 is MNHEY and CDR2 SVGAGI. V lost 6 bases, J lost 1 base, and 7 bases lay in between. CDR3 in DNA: TGTGCCAGCAGCCCCGGATCCTACGAGCAGTACTTC. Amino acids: CASSPGSYEQYF.

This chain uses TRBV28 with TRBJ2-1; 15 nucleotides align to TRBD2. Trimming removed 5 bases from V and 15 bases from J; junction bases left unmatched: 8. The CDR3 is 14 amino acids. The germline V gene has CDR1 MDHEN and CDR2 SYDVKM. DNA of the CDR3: TGTGCCAGCAGTCGTGGACTAGCGGGAGGGCCGTCGTTCTTC. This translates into CASSRGLAGGPSFF.

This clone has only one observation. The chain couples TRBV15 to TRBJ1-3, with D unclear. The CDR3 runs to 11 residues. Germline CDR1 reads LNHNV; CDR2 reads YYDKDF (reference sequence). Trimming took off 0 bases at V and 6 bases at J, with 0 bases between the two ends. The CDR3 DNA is TGTGCCACCAGCAGAGAAAACACCATATATTTT. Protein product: CATSRENTIYF.

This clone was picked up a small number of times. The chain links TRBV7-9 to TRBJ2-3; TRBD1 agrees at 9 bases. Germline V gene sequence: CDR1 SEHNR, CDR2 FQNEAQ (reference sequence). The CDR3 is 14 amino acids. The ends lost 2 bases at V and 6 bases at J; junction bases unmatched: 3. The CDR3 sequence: CASSLRTGEDTQYF. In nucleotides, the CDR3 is TGTGCCAGCAGCTTAAGGACAGGGGAGGATACGCAGTATTTT.

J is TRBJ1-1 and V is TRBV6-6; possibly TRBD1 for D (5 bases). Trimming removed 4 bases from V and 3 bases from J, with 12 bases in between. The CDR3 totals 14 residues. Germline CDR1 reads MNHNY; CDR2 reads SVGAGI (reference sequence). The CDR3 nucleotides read TGTGCCAGCAGTTCGGGACCGGCCGACACTGAAGCTTTCTTT. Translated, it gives CASSSGPADTEAFF.

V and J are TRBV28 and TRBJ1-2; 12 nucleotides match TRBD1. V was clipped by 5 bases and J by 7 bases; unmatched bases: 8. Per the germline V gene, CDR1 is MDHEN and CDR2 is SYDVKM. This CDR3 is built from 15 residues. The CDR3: CASSPPGQGAGGYTF. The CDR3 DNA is TGTGCCAGCAGTCCCCCGGGACAGGGGGCCGGTGGCTACACCTTC.

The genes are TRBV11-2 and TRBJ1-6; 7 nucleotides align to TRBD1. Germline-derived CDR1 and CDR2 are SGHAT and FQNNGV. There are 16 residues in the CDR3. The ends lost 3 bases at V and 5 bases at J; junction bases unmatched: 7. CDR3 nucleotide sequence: TGTGCCAGCAGCTTGTCCCGGGACAGAAATAATTCACCCCTCCACTTT. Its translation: CASSLSRDRNNSPLHF.

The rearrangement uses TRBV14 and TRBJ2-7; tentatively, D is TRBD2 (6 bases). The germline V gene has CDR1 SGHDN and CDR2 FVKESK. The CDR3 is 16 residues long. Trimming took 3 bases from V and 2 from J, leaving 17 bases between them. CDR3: CASSHRDSKVPYEQYF. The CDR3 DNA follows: TGTGCCAGCAGCCACAGGGACTCAAAGGTTCCCTACGAGCAGTACTTC.

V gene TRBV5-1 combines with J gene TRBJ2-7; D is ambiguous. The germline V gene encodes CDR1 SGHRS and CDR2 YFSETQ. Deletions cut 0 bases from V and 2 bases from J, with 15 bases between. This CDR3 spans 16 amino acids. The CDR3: CASSLGFSDVPYEQYF. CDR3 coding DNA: TGCGCCAGCAGCTTGGGGTTCTCGGACGTCCCCTACGAGCAGTACTTC.

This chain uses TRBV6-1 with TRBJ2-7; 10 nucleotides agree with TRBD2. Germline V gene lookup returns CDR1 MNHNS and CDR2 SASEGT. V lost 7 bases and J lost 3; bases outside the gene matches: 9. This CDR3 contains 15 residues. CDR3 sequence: CASTARASGGYEQYF. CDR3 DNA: TGTGCCAGCACCGCCCGGGCTAGCGGGGGCTACGAGCAGTACTTC.